A selection of T cell receptor beta chains follows, all from one sample in a study of blood T cell repertoires in COVID-19. Some clones are missing from TCRdb's copy, which holds only in-frame ones; the method was immunoSEQ multiplex PCR. The sample lists 150,000 to 200,000 clones; under 90% were seen once. The sequenced material came from peripheral blood. Receptors originate from a woman of 80 years or more with acute or convalescent COVID-19. The CDR3 runs from the conserved cysteine through the conserved F or W. D genes are given only for firm matches. Some rows mark clone size as missing; the rest say once, few, many or name a class of expanded clone.

DNA,CDR3,V,J,size,D
TGCGCCAGCACTTCGGGACTAGCGGGACCCACAGATACGCAGTATTTT,CASTSGLAGPTDTQYF,TRBV5-1,TRBJ2-3,-,TRBD2
TGTGCCAGCAACCTCATACAGGGATATGGCTACACCTTC,CASNLIQGYGYTF,TRBV6-5,TRBJ1-2,-,-
TGCGCCAGCAGCACGCAAGGGCGGGACTATGGCTACACCTTC,CASSTQGRDYGYTF,TRBV4-1,TRBJ1-2,-,-
TGTGCCAGCAGTACCCCCTCGCGGGGAGGCGGGGAGCTGTTTTTT,CASSTPSRGGGELFF,TRBV28,TRBJ2-2,-,-
TGTGCCAGTAGTATGGACAGAGGCTATGGCTACACCTTC,CASSMDRGYGYTF,TRBV19,TRBJ1-2,-,-
TGTGCCAGCAGTGAACAAGGGACAGGGGTAACCACTCAGCCCCAGCATTTT,CASSEQGTGVTTQPQHF,TRBV2,TRBJ1-5,-,TRBD1
TGTGCCAGCAGCTTAGTACAGGGAGGGTACGAGCAGTACTTC,CASSLVQGGYEQYF,TRBV11-2,TRBJ2-7,-,-
TGTGCCAGCAGTGAATTAGGCCAGGGTACCTACGAGCAGTACTTC,CASSELGQGTYEQYF,TRBV6-1,TRBJ2-7,-,-
TGTGCCAGCAGCTTAGCCCCCGTGGAGGACCAGTATTTT,CASSLAPVEDQYF,TRBV11-2,TRBJ2-3,-,-
TGTGCCAGCAGTACCGGGACAGGTGAGCACTATGGCTACACCTTC,CASSTGTGEHYGYTF,TRBV27,TRBJ1-2,-,TRBD1
TGTGCCAGTAGTAAGCCGAGACAGGCCAATGAAAAACTGTTTTTT,CASSKPRQANEKLFF,TRBV19,TRBJ1-4,-,-
TGTGCCAGTACCAACATCGGGGAGGGGCCCCCCTTCTACGAGCAGTACTTC,CASTNIGEGPPFYEQYF,TRBV19,TRBJ2-7,-,TRBD2
TGTGCCAGTAGTAGTATCGCGGGAGAAACCGCTAAAGAGACCCAGTACTTC,CASSSIAGETAKETQYF,TRBV19,TRBJ2-5,-,TRBD2
TGTGCCAGCAGCGTAGCTGCGGACAGTGTAGAGTCTGAAGCTTTCTTT,CASSVAADSVESEAFF,TRBV9,TRBJ1-1,-,-
TGTGCCAGCAGTTTCACAGCTAGCAATCAGCCCCAGCATTTT,CASSFTASNQPQHF,TRBV6-2/TRBV6-3,TRBJ1-5,-,-
TGTGCCAGCAAACAAGGACAGGCAAACACTGAAGCTTTCTTT,CASKQGQANTEAFF,TRBV27,TRBJ1-1,-,TRBD1
TGTGCCAGCGAACGGGGGAAAGAGACCCAGTACTTC,CASERGKETQYF,TRBV7-9,TRBJ2-5,-,-
TGTGCCAGCACCTGGGACAGATCATACTATGGCTACACCTTC,CASTWDRSYYGYTF,TRBV2,TRBJ1-2,-,TRBD1
TGTGCCAGCAGCTTCGGACTAGCGGGGGACAATGAGCAGTTCTTC,CASSFGLAGDNEQFF,TRBV9,TRBJ2-1,once,TRBD2
TGTGCCAGCACCGGGACTAGCGGGGCGTACAATGAGCAGTTCTTC,CASTGTSGAYNEQFF,TRBV2,TRBJ2-1,-,TRBD2
TGTGCCAGCAGTTTATCCGGACTAAACAATGAGCAGTTCTTC,CASSLSGLNNEQFF,TRBV27,TRBJ2-1,-,-
TGTGCCGGCTCACCGGGGGGGAGCTCCTACAATGAGCAGTTCTTC,CAGSPGGSSYNEQFF,TRBV7-9,TRBJ2-1,-,TRBD2
TGTGCCAGCAGTGACGTCGCCGGGGGGGGACAGCCCCAGCATTTT,CASSDVAGGGQPQHF,TRBV6-1,TRBJ1-5,-,-
TGTGCCACCAGTGATTCGGGTAGCGGGGGGGCGGAGACCCAGTACTTC,CATSDSGSGGAETQYF,TRBV24-1,TRBJ2-5,-,TRBD2
TGTGCCAGTAGTATCCCGGGACAGGCTGATAGCAATCAGCCCCAGCATTTT,CASSIPGQADSNQPQHF,TRBV19,TRBJ1-5,-,TRBD1
TGTGCCAGCAGCACCTGGGGGAGGGCCCAAGAGACCCAGTACTTC,CASSTWGRAQETQYF,TRBV5-8,TRBJ2-5,-,TRBD2
TGTGCCAGCAGCTCTGGACAAAAGCAGTTCTTC,CASSSGQKQFF,TRBV11-3,TRBJ2-1,-,-
TGTGCCAGCAGCCCGCAACAGGGTTATGGCTACACCTTC,CASSPQQGYGYTF,TRBV7-3,TRBJ1-2,-,-
TGTGCCAGCAGTGGGCAGGGGGATCTTTCCGGGGAGCTGTTTTTT,CASSGQGDLSGELFF,TRBV27,TRBJ2-2,-,TRBD1
TGTGCCAGCAGCCGTGCGAGGGTTGAAAAACTGTTTTTT,CASSRARVEKLFF,TRBV7-2,TRBJ1-4,-,-
TGCGCCAGCAGCTTGGAAGGTTCGGGGAAAGCTTTCTTT,CASSLEGSGKAFF,TRBV5-1,TRBJ1-1,-,-
TGCGCCAGCAGCTCGACCGGGACTAGCGGAGTCGAGCAGTACTTC,CASSSTGTSGVEQYF,TRBV5-1,TRBJ2-7,-,TRBD2
TGTGCCAGCAGCTTCCACGGCGGCGGGGGGCAGTATTTT,CASSFHGGGGQYF,TRBV3-1/TRBV3-2,TRBJ2-3,-,TRBD2